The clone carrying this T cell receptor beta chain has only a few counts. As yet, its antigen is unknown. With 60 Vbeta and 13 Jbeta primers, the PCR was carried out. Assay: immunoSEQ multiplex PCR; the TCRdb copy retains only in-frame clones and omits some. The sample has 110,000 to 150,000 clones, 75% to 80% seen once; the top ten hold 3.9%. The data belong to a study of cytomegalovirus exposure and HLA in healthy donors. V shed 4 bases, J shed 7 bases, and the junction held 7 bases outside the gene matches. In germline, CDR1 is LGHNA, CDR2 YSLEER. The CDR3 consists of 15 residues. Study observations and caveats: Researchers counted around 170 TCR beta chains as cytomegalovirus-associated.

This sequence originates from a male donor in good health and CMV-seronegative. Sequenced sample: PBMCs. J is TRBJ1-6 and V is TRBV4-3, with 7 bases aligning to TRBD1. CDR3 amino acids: CASSPLAQGNSPLHF. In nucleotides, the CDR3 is TGCGCCAGCAGCCCCCTGGCACAGGGGAATTCACCCCTCCACTTT.